This record concerns one T cell receptor (beta chain) sequence. This CDR3 is built from 15 residues. This specimen belongs to a study of graft-versus-host responses after intestinal transplantation. Some clones are missing from TCRdb's copy, which holds only in-frame ones; the method was immunoSEQ multiplex PCR. The sample gives approximately 19,000 clones, roughly 70% of which show up once; approximately 8% is in the top ten. Intraepithelial lymphocytes and lamina propria lymphocytes were released through processing of graft tissue. The V gene is TRBV21-1, the J gene TRBJ2-5; the table gives TRBD2 as D, unverified against the DNA. TRBV21-1 is a pseudogene segment. The receptor comes from a human patient who received an intestinal transplant, so some T cells may come from the graft donor. The material sequenced was ileum tissue, taken around 20 days after intestinal transplant. This chain's CDR3 is CASSKGTSGQETQYF. CDR3 nucleotide sequence: TGTGCCAGCAGCAAGGGGACTAGCGGCCAAGAGACCCAGTACTTC.